This T cell receptor (beta chain) was captured by sequencing in a study of metastatic and nonmetastatic thyroid tumors (dated by TCRdb to about 2020). With regard to the full study: Repertoires from peripheral blood and from tumor or nodule tissue samples of malignant and benign thyroid patients were compared. Overall study results and their limits: In both blood and tumor samples, malignant tumors were reported to have significantly higher TCR beta diversity than benign nodules.

This clone came up many times. Its antigen is still unknown. Base qualities are not provided; no much larger clone lies one nucleotide away. Distinct nucleotide sequences in the sample also encode this CDR3. CDR3 length: 13 amino acids, cysteine to phenylalanine. CDR3 DNA only is kept here, 39 bases in frame from base 1. The germline V gene (reference sequence) provides CDR1 LNHDA and CDR2 SQIVND. V is cut by 7 bases and J by 3 bases, and the space between the germline ends is 12 bases. Library preparation was by PCR. The instrument given in TCRdb is Illumina HiSeq 4000. High-throughput sequencing was used to profile the TCR beta-chain CDR3 region of each patient. The source study handled its data this way. A classifier to discriminate distant-metastatic papillary thyroid cancer patients was built from CDR3 differences across clinicopathological groups. The Shannon index was used to assess repertoire diversity, and the Morisita-Horn index was used to assess tumor-blood repertoire similarity. TCRdb redid the processing of the public reads, applying fastp at Q25 and MiXCR, and retained in-frame beta chains. In this record, the V and J calls reflect TCRdb's handling and not the investigators' own analysis. In all, the sample holds about 24,000 clones, and roughly a quarter of those were seen once. The top ten clonotypes cover more than 10% of the sample.

No patient had received any treatment before thyroid surgery. Using T-cell receptor beta sequencing, the researchers looked back retrospectively at clinical samples from patients, gathered between about 2012 and 2019. Specimen: tumor tissue. Here the chain combines TRBV19 and TRBJ1-2, with a tentative D gene TRBD1 over 6 matching bases. This TCR was recovered from a male donor with papillary thyroid cancer or a benign thyroid nodule (not recorded which). Some clones in this sample may be carry-over from other donors' samples. The DNA sequence is as follows: TGTGCCAGTACCCCACAGGGAGACTATGGCTACACCTTC. Its protein reads: CASTPQGDYGYTF.